This TCR beta chain was found in a study of cytomegalovirus exposure and HLA in healthy donors (dated by TCRdb to the late 2010s). Background on the whole study: An earlier analysis of some 600 of the donors reported 250 to 350 Gb of sequence data and about 120 million unique TCR beta sequences obtained from some 200 million T cells. Both class I and class II loci were covered by HLA typing, at four-digit resolution. The study profiled the T cell repertoires of more than 500 subjects by immunosequencing and related them to cytomegalovirus serostatus. Across some 400 genotyped donors of the cohort, an average of approximately 240,000 unique TCR beta nucleotide sequences per donor were sequenced, and roughly a sixth of those sequences were non-productive. To decide whether each TCR beta V gene segment behaved as functional or pseudogenic, an earlier analysis of 587 of the donors relied on high-throughput TCR beta sequencing. Rather than drawing on any new phenotypic data, the later analysis identified candidate immune exposures from TCR beta sequences and the way those sequences occurred across donors. A later analysis re-examined previously published TCR beta repertoires from roughly 650 donors and added high-resolution HLA genotyping to investigate patterns of TCR occurrence. All discovery cohort repertoires had been generated on a single sequencing platform. In addition to the first cohort of 500 to 850 subjects, a separate validation cohort of approximately 120 different subjects was used. Alongside the repertoire data, information on donor age, sex, ethnicity and CMV serostatus was compiled. A handful of DR-DQ haplotypes were handled as single units for association and clustering because linkage in the cohort was strong. The genetic ancestry cluster associated with self-reported Caucasian donors included around four fifths of the approximately 430 genotyped donors. An early release that covered 640 HLA-typed donors contained approximately 300 gigabases of sequencing data and tens of millions of unique TCR sequences. The number of donors typed differed by locus, with about 629-630 for A, B, C, DRB1 and DQB1, roughly 520 for DQA1, under 610 for DPA1, and 450 to 480 for DPB1. A later genetic analysis used genome-wide SNP genotypes for about three fifths of the 666 donors, treating that subset as a discovery cohort. The study was designed to test whether signatures of past pathogen exposure could be identified by cataloging public T cell receptors. To predict cytomegalovirus infection status, the study brought together high-throughput TCR immunosequencing, statistical association of individual TCRs with disease status, and machine learning.

A note on this clone: Its antigen specificity is not known.

The cohort was made up of 666 healthy bone marrow donors. At the time of sampling, every cohort member was nominally healthy, though immune exposures that went unrecorded were likely present. The donor tested CMV seronegative and was one of the 352 seronegative cohort members. A peripheral blood sample was collected from each donor, and TCR beta sequencing was performed on peripheral blood mononuclear cells. The Qiagen DNeasy Blood Extraction Kit was used to extract genomic DNA from the blood cell samples. Via the germline V gene, CDR1 is MNHEY and CDR2 SVGAGI. The CDR3 starts with the cysteine, ends with the phenylalanine, and has 16 residues. Here the CDR3 DNA is all that survives: 48 bases in frame from base 1. The library was generated by the immunoSEQ multiplex PCR assay. For the multiplex PCR, a mixture combining 60 forward primers for TCR Vbeta segments and 13 reverse primers for TCR Jbeta segments was used. The CDR3 region of rearranged TCR beta genes was amplified from genomic DNA by a multiplex PCR assay. The Illumina HiSeq System was used to sequence the amplified TCR beta libraries as 87-base-pair reads. As for how the authors treated the data: Across the 500 to 700 repertoires, a later analysis counted around 80 million unique TCR beta chains, roughly 11 million of which were shared by at least two donors. Raw reads were error-corrected and collapsed into unique sequences with a nearest-neighbor algorithm that merged closely related sequences to remove PCR and sequencing errors. V, D and J gene segments were assigned by aligning CDR3 sequences to IMGT reference sequences. For a sequence to be retained, a match of at least six nucleotides to both a V gene segment and a J gene segment was required. Rearrangements were classified as productive when the CDR3 lacked stop codons and remained in frame with V and J, and all other rearrangements were classified as non-productive. Following IMGT convention, CDR3 was defined as the stretch from the second conserved V-encoded cysteine up to the conserved J-encoded phenylalanine. The earlier analysis of 587 of the donors excluded sequences that lacked an unambiguous match to a single V gene segment. In an earlier analysis of 500 to 750 of the donors, V segments were called functional above 56.7% productive rearrangements and were called segregating when the between-donor standard deviation exceeded 5%. A statistical classification framework was built for diagnosing cytomegalovirus status from the catalog of TCR beta chain sequences. V and J gene assignment, in a later analysis, came from comparing TCR nucleotide sequences with IMGT/GENE-DB human TR gene sequences. Using the TCRdist pipeline, a later analysis assigned CDR3 sequences along with most-parsimonious VDJ recombination scenarios. A later analysis defined each TCR beta chain by its CDR3 amino acid sequence plus V-gene family, and excluded reads lacking a unique V-gene family. A later analysis removed 500 to 600 highly shared, low-generation-probability nucleotide sequences to deal with suspected cross-contamination and a sequencing artifact. For each public chain, a later analysis derived a clonal expansion index from normalized ranks of inferred template counts within each repertoire. In a later analysis, generation probabilities were computed with a VDJ recombination model fitted to out-of-frame rearrangements, and the resulting probabilities were checked against IGoR. A later analysis scored TCR-TCR, TCR-HLA and TCR-CMV co-occurrence with hypergeometric tests, applying a repertoire-size bias correction to TCR pairs. False discovery rates were estimated in a later analysis by permuting HLA or CMV assignments 20 times. A later analysis grouped co-occurring TCRs with DBSCAN, adding TCRdist sequence similarity when clustering within HLA-allele-positive subsets. Repertoires with fewer than 30,000 or more than 120,000 public chains, plus five repertoires with anomalous nucleotide sharing, were excluded from co-occurrence clustering. TCRdb provides this immuneACCESS table in a form limited to in-frame rearrangements. Some clones are lacking; in checked studies, under half of them reflect an unresolved V gene, and why the rest are absent is not known. That table furnishes V, J and clone size, whereas the DNA furnished D and trimming. The sample table includes under 200,000 clones. In total, the top ten clones hold approximately 2.3% of the sample.

Study-level results and caveats: In an earlier analysis of more than 500 of the donors, most TCR beta V segments appeared in productive rearrangements about 87% or about 30% of the time, broadly matching IMGT annotations. Correlated functional status among segregating V segments might be attributable to linkage disequilibrium, but an unknown experimental factor could not be ruled out. Compared with equally common non-associated chains, HLA-associated TCR beta chains in a later analysis were more clonally expanded and had lower generation probabilities. Presence/absence analyses assumed roughly uniform sequencing depth across donors, an assumption that may not hold. According to a later analysis, most CMV-associated TCR beta chains appeared to be HLA-restricted, and the HLA associations seemed to be driven largely by CMV exposure. A further reported finding was that TCR beta sequences accurately predicted the HLA-A and HLA-B alleles for most subjects in the first cohort. The study gave a list of about 150 TCR beta chains associated with cytomegalovirus. In a later analysis, several top co-occurrence clusters were reported to appear linked to parvovirus B19, influenza, CMV and Epstein-Barr virus. The authors suggested that the approach could potentially be extended to other disease states and immunological phenotypes. Some IMGT-functional V segments, including TRBV6-2 and TRBV6-3, could not be distinguished by the 87-base-pair reads and were therefore excluded. Because HLA typing was missing for some donors at each locus, association tests included only the typed subset. About 17 rarely observed V segments, including chromosome 9 orphons, were excluded from the earlier analysis of about 500 of the donors because counts were too low. Most TCR sequences were seen in very few donors, while some public TCRs were found in many individuals. V-gene and J-gene trimming of TCR beta chains was associated with a missense DCLRE1C variant in a later genetic analysis, and the association was replicated in an independent cohort. In vitro tests confirmed that a few of the cytomegalovirus-associated TCR beta chains recognize cytomegalovirus antigens. Assigning TCR associations to individual alleles was difficult when HLA alleles, especially DR and DQ, strongly co-occurred. In this cohort, only TCR beta chains were sequenced, and detectable features were limited by the absence of alpha or paired-chain data. Cytomegalovirus status was reported to be diagnosed by the classifier with high specificity and sensitivity in both the original and validation cohorts. The only immune exposure information available for the cohort was CMV serostatus. Compared with the roughly 720-donor mean, donors in an Asian-associated ancestry cluster had fewer N-insertions in productive TCRs, according to a later genetic analysis. The sequencing pipeline was judged likely to have produced a cluster of highly shared sequence variants as a technical artifact. Specific HLA alleles were associated with 15,000 to 20,000 TCR beta sequences at a false discovery rate of 0.05 in a later analysis. According to a later analysis, TCR association rates differed among HLA loci, with DRB1 alleles showing the most associated TCRs and HLA-C alleles showing the fewest.

The sample comprised PBMCs. The clonotype comes from a man aged 25 to 40 in good health and CMV-seronegative. Here the chain combines TRBV6-5 and TRBJ2-5; matching of 6 bases hints at TRBD2 as the D gene. TRBJ2-7 explains the end of the DNA better; the J call may be wrong. The nucleotide sequence is TGTGCCAGCAGTTACGGGCTTGGCGGGGCATCCTACGAGCAGTACTTC. It specifies CASSYGLGGASYEQYF.